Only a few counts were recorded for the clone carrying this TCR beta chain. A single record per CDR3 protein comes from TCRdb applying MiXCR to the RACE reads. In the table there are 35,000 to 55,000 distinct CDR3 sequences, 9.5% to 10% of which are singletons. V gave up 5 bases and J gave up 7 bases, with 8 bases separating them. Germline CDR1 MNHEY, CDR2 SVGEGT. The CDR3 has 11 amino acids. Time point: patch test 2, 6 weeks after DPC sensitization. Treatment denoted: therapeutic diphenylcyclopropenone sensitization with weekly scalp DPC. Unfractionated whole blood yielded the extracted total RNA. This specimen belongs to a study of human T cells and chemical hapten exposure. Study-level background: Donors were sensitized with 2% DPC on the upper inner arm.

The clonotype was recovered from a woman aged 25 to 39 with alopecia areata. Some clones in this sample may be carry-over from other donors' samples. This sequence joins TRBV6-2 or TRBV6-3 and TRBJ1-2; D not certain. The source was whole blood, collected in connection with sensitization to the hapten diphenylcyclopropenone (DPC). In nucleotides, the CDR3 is TGTGCCAGCAGTCAAGGCGGTGGCTACACCTTC. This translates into CASSQGGGYTF.